This T cell receptor (beta chain) derives from a study of T-cell reconstitution after alpha-beta-depleted transplantation in children. This clonotype was seen a few times. Its specificity is not known. The study, taken as a whole, reports: Newly produced T cells mostly provided counts and TCRbeta diversity after one year, as hyperexpanded clones declined. Reportedly, roughly two months post-transplant, alpha-beta T cells arose from several hundred expanded graft clones. High day-60 TCRbeta diversity in some patients came from surviving recipient T cells and thymic progenitors.

The authors prepared the TCRbeta library with unique molecular identifiers. TCRdb independently ran MiXCR on the PCR reads; one entry per CDR3 protein. Of around 490,000 distinct CDR3 sequences in the sample, approximately 10% were seen once. The TCR comes from a female patient between 2 and 15 years old who had a stem cell transplant for aplastic anemia, so the T cells may come from the graft donor. Specimen: PBMCs, mostly from graft donor cells, collected 180 days after TCRalphabeta/CD19-depleted stem cell transplant.

Written as DNA, the CDR3 is TGTGCCAGCAGCCTGGACAGGGTCTACCAGCCCCAGCATTTT. It specifies CASSLDRVYQPQHF. The chain carries TRBV6-2 or TRBV6-3 and TRBJ1-5; TRBD1 agrees at 8 bases. The germline CDR1 and CDR2 sequences are MNHEY and SVGEGT. CDR3 length: 14 residues. The trim removed 6 bases at V and 7 bases at J, leaving 8 bases unmatched.